The entry below describes one T cell receptor (beta chain). Its antigen is unknown. The junction departs from germline at one end; a sequencing error may be responsible. This sample stems from a study of cytomegalovirus exposure and HLA in healthy donors. Overall study results and limits: Later analysis identified several of the most significant clusters that appeared linked to common viral pathogens.

The study ran its PCR with 60 Vbeta and 13 Jbeta primers. Data came from immunoSEQ multiplex PCR; TCRdb stores just in-frame clones and leaves some out. The profile shows under 250,000 clones, over 60% of them singletons. Germline V gene sequence: CDR1 SEHNR, CDR2 FQNEAQ (reference sequence). The length of the CDR3 is 13 residues. The chain recombines TRBV7-9 with TRBJ2-7; possibly TRBD1 for D (6 bases). The receptor comes from a male donor in good health and CMV-seronegative. Sequences were obtained from PBMCs. DNA for the CDR3: TGTTCCAGCAGCTTAAGTGGGACATACGAGCAGTACTTC. Amino acids: CSSSLSGTYEQYF. Combining the CDR3 with reference TRBV7-9 and TRBJ2-7 gives the whole variable domain DTGVSQNPRHKITKRGQNVTFRCDPISEHNRLYWYRQTLGQGPEFLTYFQNEAQLEKSRLLSDRFSAERPKGSFSTLEIQRTEQGDSAMYLCSSSLSGTYEQYFGPGTRLTVT.